Detailed here is one T cell receptor beta chain. This entry is derived from a study of T cell changes during pregnancy in multiple sclerosis. Clones were sequenced by immunoSEQ multiplex PCR, and TCRdb holds only the in-frame ones, with some missing. Of fewer than 35,000 clones in the sample, approximately 90% are singletons; the top ten hold around 3%. This receptor was taken from a female donor in good health, enrolled as a control in a pregnancy study. The sequencing here drew on CD4+ T cells from peripheral blood mononuclear cells, taken in the third trimester of pregnancy.

CDR3 coding DNA: TGTGCCAGCAGAGGAGATCCCCGCTACAATGAGCAGTTCTTC. Amino acids: CASRGDPRYNEQFF. The rearrangement joins TRBV6-1 to TRBJ2-1; D remains ambiguous. Germline CDR1 reads MNHNS; CDR2 reads SASEGT. The CDR3 runs to 14 residues. V shed 6 bases and J shed 3 bases, with 12 bases lying between them.